These T cell receptor beta chains were read from a single sample in a study of T cell responses to AZD1222 COVID-19 vaccine. Data came from immunoSEQ multiplex PCR; TCRdb stores just in-frame clones and leaves some out. The sample consists of approximately 150,000 clones, 80% to 95% of them appearing once. This material consisted of peripheral blood, taken 28 days after the second AZD1222 dose. Receptors were obtained from an adult who received the AZD1222 COVID-19 vaccine. CDR3s include the opening cysteine and the closing phenylalanine or tryptophan. Each record gives: J gene, clone size, D gene, V gene, CDR3 DNA, CDR3 protein. A D gene is named only where the DNA matches it firmly. Size values are once, few and many counts, or a class for expanded clones, and some rows have none.

j_call: TRBJ2-1; clone_size: -; d_call: TRBD2; v_call: TRBV7-2; cdr3_nt: TGTGCCAGCAGCTTAGTTCCTAGCGGGAGATCCGTGCAGTTCTTC; cdr3_aa: CASSLVPSGRSVQFF
j_call: TRBJ2-7; clone_size: once; d_call: -; v_call: TRBV28; cdr3_nt: TGTGCCAGCAGGGGACCAGGGCGGCAGAGCTCCTACGAGCAGTACTTC; cdr3_aa: CASRGPGRQSSYEQYF
j_call: TRBJ2-7; clone_size: -; d_call: TRBD2; v_call: TRBV4-3; cdr3_nt: TGCGCCAGCAGCCAAGACCTTCGCGGGAGGGGGGCCTACGAGCAGTACTTC; cdr3_aa: CASSQDLRGRGAYEQYF
j_call: TRBJ2-3; clone_size: -; d_call: -; v_call: TRBV27; cdr3_nt: TGTGCCAGCAGTTTAAGGGGACGGGTTGTCACAGATACGCAGTATTTT; cdr3_aa: CASSLRGRVVTDTQYF
j_call: TRBJ1-2; clone_size: -; d_call: -; v_call: TRBV6-5; cdr3_nt: TGTGCCAGCAGTTACTCGCAAGGGAACTATGGCTACACCTTC; cdr3_aa: CASSYSQGNYGYTF
j_call: TRBJ2-1; clone_size: -; d_call: -; v_call: TRBV6-5; cdr3_nt: TGTGCCACCTCCAGGCGAAGCTCCTACAATGAGCAGTTCTTC; cdr3_aa: CATSRRSSYNEQFF
j_call: TRBJ1-3; clone_size: -; d_call: -; v_call: TRBV11-2; cdr3_nt: TGTGCCAGCAGCTTAGAACGAGTGGTGGGGGGCTCTGGAAACACCATATATTTT; cdr3_aa: CASSLERVVGGSGNTIYF
j_call: TRBJ1-2; clone_size: few; d_call: -; v_call: TRBV7-9; cdr3_nt: TGTGCCAGCAGCTTAGACCCAACGAATGGCTACACCTTC; cdr3_aa: CASSLDPTNGYTF
j_call: TRBJ2-1; clone_size: -; d_call: -; v_call: TRBV27; cdr3_nt: TGTGCCAGCAGTTTAGTAGGGGGCCCCCCAGGGGGGACTAGGGCCTCCTACAATGAGCAGTTCTTC; cdr3_aa: CASSLVGGPPGGTRASYNEQFF
j_call: TRBJ2-3; clone_size: -; d_call: -; v_call: TRBV5-1; cdr3_nt: TGCGCCAGCAGCGGGGGACATGACACAGATACGCAGTATTTT; cdr3_aa: CASSGGHDTDTQYF
j_call: TRBJ1-4; clone_size: -; d_call: TRBD1; v_call: TRBV3-1/TRBV3-2; cdr3_nt: TGTGCCAGCAGCCGTCAACCGATCCAGGGGGCAACTAATGAAAAACTGTTTTTT; cdr3_aa: CASSRQPIQGATNEKLFF
j_call: TRBJ2-7; clone_size: once; d_call: -; v_call: TRBV6-6; cdr3_nt: TGTGCCAGCAAACCTAGGGGGGACACCTACGAGCAGTACTTC; cdr3_aa: CASKPRGDTYEQYF
j_call: TRBJ1-2; clone_size: -; d_call: TRBD1; v_call: TRBV30; cdr3_nt: TGTGCCTGCAAGGACAGGGGGAGAAATCCTAACTATGGCTACACCTTC; cdr3_aa: CACKDRGRNPNYGYTF
j_call: TRBJ1-1; clone_size: once; d_call: -; v_call: TRBV3-1/TRBV3-2; cdr3_nt: TGTGCCAGCAGCCAAGTAGAGGGGGCTGAAGCTTTCTTT; cdr3_aa: CASSQVEGAEAFF
j_call: TRBJ1-2; clone_size: -; d_call: -; v_call: TRBV7-2; cdr3_nt: TGTGCCAGCAGCTCCCCGGCAGGCGACTATGGCTACACCTTC; cdr3_aa: CASSSPAGDYGYTF
j_call: TRBJ2-1; clone_size: large; d_call: TRBD2; v_call: TRBV2; cdr3_nt: TGTGCCAGCAGTGGGGACTATTACAATGAGCAGTTCTTC; cdr3_aa: CASSGDYYNEQFF
j_call: TRBJ2-1; clone_size: -; d_call: -; v_call: TRBV6-5; cdr3_nt: TGTGCCAGCAGTTACCGTCGCGGCTACAATGAGCAGTTCTTC; cdr3_aa: CASSYRRGYNEQFF
j_call: TRBJ1-5; clone_size: -; d_call: -; v_call: TRBV5-4; cdr3_nt: TGTGCCAGCAGTACGGACCTGGGGAATCAGCCCCAGCATTTT; cdr3_aa: CASSTDLGNQPQHF
j_call: TRBJ2-1; clone_size: -; d_call: TRBD2; v_call: TRBV3-1/TRBV3-2; cdr3_nt: TGTGCCAGCAGCCTTCCTAGGACTAGCGGGGCCACGGCCAATGAGCAGTTCTTC; cdr3_aa: CASSLPRTSGATANEQFF
j_call: TRBJ2-7; clone_size: -; d_call: TRBD1; v_call: TRBV18; cdr3_nt: TGTGCCAGCTCACCAGCGGACAGGGTGGGCGAGCAGTACTTC; cdr3_aa: CASSPADRVGEQYF
j_call: TRBJ1-4; clone_size: -; d_call: TRBD1; v_call: TRBV28; cdr3_nt: TGTGCCAGCAGTTCCTGGACAGGGGGTAATGAAAAACTGTTTTTT; cdr3_aa: CASSSWTGGNEKLFF
j_call: TRBJ1-6; clone_size: -; d_call: -; v_call: TRBV12-3/TRBV12-4; cdr3_nt: TGTGCCAGCACGGACTCGCTAAATTCACCCCTCCACTTT; cdr3_aa: CASTDSLNSPLHF
j_call: TRBJ1-6; clone_size: -; d_call: -; v_call: TRBV7-2; cdr3_nt: TGTGCCAGCAGCTTAGAACAGGGTTATTCACCCCTCCACTTT; cdr3_aa: CASSLEQGYSPLHF
j_call: TRBJ1-4; clone_size: -; d_call: -; v_call: TRBV13; cdr3_nt: TGTGCCAGCAGCTTAGGACAGGGAAAACTGTTTTTT; cdr3_aa: CASSLGQGKLFF
j_call: TRBJ1-4; clone_size: -; d_call: TRBD1; v_call: TRBV6-1; cdr3_nt: TGTGCCAGCAGTGACGGGACAGGGGCCCTTGGGGAAAAACTGTTTTTT; cdr3_aa: CASSDGTGALGEKLFF
j_call: TRBJ2-1; clone_size: -; d_call: TRBD2; v_call: TRBV5-5; cdr3_nt: TGTGCCAGCAGTTGGGGCGGGGGAGACTACAATGAGCAGTTCTTC; cdr3_aa: CASSWGGGDYNEQFF
j_call: TRBJ2-7; clone_size: -; d_call: TRBD1; v_call: TRBV3-1/TRBV3-2; cdr3_nt: TGTGCCAGCGGGGACAGGGACTACGAGCAGTACTTC; cdr3_aa: CASGDRDYEQYF
j_call: TRBJ1-6; clone_size: -; d_call: -; v_call: TRBV6-5; cdr3_nt: TGTGCCAGCAGTAGACAGGACTATAATTCACCCCTCCACTTT; cdr3_aa: CASSRQDYNSPLHF
j_call: TRBJ2-2; clone_size: -; d_call: TRBD2; v_call: TRBV24-1; cdr3_nt: TGTGCCACCAGTGACCCTACAGCGGGAGGCACCGGGGAGCTGTTTTTT; cdr3_aa: CATSDPTAGGTGELFF
j_call: TRBJ2-7; clone_size: -; d_call: -; v_call: TRBV4-2; cdr3_nt: TGTGCCAGCAGCCAAGAAATGGGACTTTACGAGCAGTACTTC; cdr3_aa: CASSQEMGLYEQYF
j_call: TRBJ2-7; clone_size: -; d_call: -; v_call: TRBV4-2; cdr3_nt: TGTGCCAGCAGCCAAGAAGTTCCGGAAGTGGACCTAAGCTCCTACGAGCAGTACTTC; cdr3_aa: CASSQEVPEVDLSSYEQYF
j_call: TRBJ1-3; clone_size: -; d_call: -; v_call: TRBV5-4; cdr3_nt: TGTGCCAGCAGCTTGGACGCGAATGGAAACACCATATATTTT; cdr3_aa: CASSLDANGNTIYF
j_call: TRBJ2-1; clone_size: -; d_call: -; v_call: TRBV11-3; cdr3_nt: TGTGCCAGCAGCATATCGGGGGGCCGCAATGAGCAGTTCTTC; cdr3_aa: CASSISGGRNEQFF
j_call: TRBJ1-6; clone_size: -; d_call: -; v_call: TRBV7-8; cdr3_nt: TGTGCCAGCAGCTTAGATCGGGGAAATAATTCACCCCTCCACTTT; cdr3_aa: CASSLDRGNNSPLHF
j_call: TRBJ1-1; clone_size: -; d_call: -; v_call: TRBV27; cdr3_nt: TGTGCCAGCAGTCGTCCGCAGACAGGTACTGAAGCTTTCTTT; cdr3_aa: CASSRPQTGTEAFF
j_call: TRBJ1-1; clone_size: -; d_call: -; v_call: TRBV7-2; cdr3_nt: TGTGCCAGCAGCCCAACAGGGCCTATGAACACTGAAGCTTTCTTT; cdr3_aa: CASSPTGPMNTEAFF
j_call: TRBJ2-3; clone_size: -; d_call: -; v_call: TRBV12-3/TRBV12-4; cdr3_nt: TGTGCCAGCAGTTTAGTGAGGGGGGATACGCAGTATTTT; cdr3_aa: CASSLVRGDTQYF
j_call: TRBJ2-3; clone_size: -; d_call: -; v_call: TRBV5-4; cdr3_nt: TGTGCCAGCTCCTTACAGGGTTGGCTCACAGATACGCAGTATTTT; cdr3_aa: CASSLQGWLTDTQYF
j_call: TRBJ2-5; clone_size: -; d_call: TRBD2; v_call: TRBV7-2; cdr3_nt: TGTGCCAGCAGCTTAGCGCGGGCCCGTTATAGCGGGACCCAAGAGACCCAGTACTTC; cdr3_aa: CASSLARARYSGTQETQYF
j_call: TRBJ2-2; clone_size: -; d_call: -; v_call: TRBV29-1; cdr3_nt: TGCAGCTCATTTGACCCGAACACCGGGGAGCTGTTTTTT; cdr3_aa: CSSFDPNTGELFF
j_call: TRBJ1-1; clone_size: -; d_call: -; v_call: TRBV19; cdr3_nt: TGTGCCAGTAGTAAAGTGTCGGCTGAAGCTTTCTTT; cdr3_aa: CASSKVSAEAFF
j_call: TRBJ2-2; clone_size: -; d_call: TRBD1; v_call: TRBV18; cdr3_nt: TGTGCCAGCTCCGGACAGGAGAACACCGGGGAGCTGTTTTTT; cdr3_aa: CASSGQENTGELFF
j_call: TRBJ2-7; clone_size: -; d_call: TRBD2; v_call: TRBV28; cdr3_nt: TGTGCCAGCAGTTTACGTAGCGGGGGGGCTCTCGAGCAGTACTTC; cdr3_aa: CASSLRSGGALEQYF
j_call: TRBJ1-1; clone_size: -; d_call: -; v_call: TRBV7-2; cdr3_nt: TGTGCCAGCAGCTCTCTCACTCTCAGGAACACTGAAGCTTTCTTT; cdr3_aa: CASSSLTLRNTEAFF
j_call: TRBJ2-7; clone_size: -; d_call: -; v_call: TRBV24-1; cdr3_nt: TGTGCCACCGGAACAGGCTACGAGCAGTACTTC; cdr3_aa: CATGTGYEQYF
j_call: TRBJ2-3; clone_size: -; d_call: -; v_call: TRBV7-2; cdr3_nt: TGTGCCAGCAGCGTACAGGGATCGGGCACAGATACGCAGTATTTT; cdr3_aa: CASSVQGSGTDTQYF
j_call: TRBJ2-5; clone_size: -; d_call: TRBD2; v_call: TRBV7-2; cdr3_nt: TGTGCCAGCAGCTTTGTGGGGGAGGGCGGGGAGACCCAGTACTTC; cdr3_aa: CASSFVGEGGETQYF
j_call: TRBJ1-3; clone_size: -; d_call: -; v_call: TRBV19; cdr3_nt: TGTGCCAGTAGTCCCCGGGACACCTTCTCTGGAAACACCATATATTTT; cdr3_aa: CASSPRDTFSGNTIYF
j_call: TRBJ2-7; clone_size: -; d_call: TRBD2; v_call: TRBV7-2; cdr3_nt: TGTGCCAGCAGCCCCCCCGGGCGGGAGATGTACGAGCAGTACTTC; cdr3_aa: CASSPPGREMYEQYF
j_call: TRBJ2-5; clone_size: -; d_call: -; v_call: TRBV4-2; cdr3_nt: TGTGCCAGCAGCCAAGGACTGGGGTGGGAGGGGGCCTCCGAGACCCAGTACTTC; cdr3_aa: CASSQGLGWEGASETQYF
j_call: TRBJ2-7; clone_size: -; d_call: -; v_call: TRBV30; cdr3_nt: TGTGCCTGGGATTTGGGGAGCCACGAGCAGTACTTC; cdr3_aa: CAWDLGSHEQYF
j_call: TRBJ1-1; clone_size: -; d_call: -; v_call: TRBV19; cdr3_nt: TGTGCCAGTAGTATAGATAGGGCTCCCCTTGGAGCTGAAGCTTTCTTT; cdr3_aa: CASSIDRAPLGAEAFF
j_call: TRBJ2-1; clone_size: -; d_call: TRBD1; v_call: TRBV6-4; cdr3_nt: TGTGCCAGCAGTGTCGACAGGGTTGGTGAGCAGTTCTTC; cdr3_aa: CASSVDRVGEQFF
j_call: TRBJ2-2; clone_size: -; d_call: -; v_call: TRBV5-1; cdr3_nt: TGCGCCAGCAGCTTGCCCACAGGGCTGGCCGGGGAGCTGTTTTTT; cdr3_aa: CASSLPTGLAGELFF
j_call: TRBJ2-7; clone_size: -; d_call: -; v_call: TRBV7-2; cdr3_nt: TGTGCCAGCAGCTTAGTGGCGAATGAGAGGGAGCAGTACTTC; cdr3_aa: CASSLVANEREQYF
j_call: TRBJ1-2; clone_size: once; d_call: TRBD1; v_call: TRBV19; cdr3_nt: TGTGCCAGTAGCCTACAGGGGGCCTATGGCTACACCTTC; cdr3_aa: CASSLQGAYGYTF
j_call: TRBJ1-2; clone_size: -; d_call: TRBD1; v_call: TRBV7-6; cdr3_nt: TGTGCCAGCAGCAAGAACAGGGGTAGACACACCTTC; cdr3_aa: CASSKNRGRHTF
j_call: TRBJ2-7; clone_size: -; d_call: TRBD2; v_call: TRBV9; cdr3_nt: TGTGCCAGCAGCGCAAGCGGGAATCAGTACGAGCAGTACTTC; cdr3_aa: CASSASGNQYEQYF